A single sample gave rise to the 5 T cell receptor beta chains below, sequenced in a study of blood T cell repertoires in COVID-19. Measured with immunoSEQ multiplex PCR; TCRdb has only the in-frame clones, and not every one. In the table there are about 200,000 clones, around 86% of which are singletons. Sequenced sample: peripheral blood. These receptors all come from a man aged 60-69 years with acute or convalescent COVID-19.

The rearrangement links TRBV7-8 to TRBJ1-5, with D perhaps matching TRBD1 (6 bases). The germline V and J ends were trimmed by 5 bases and 2 bases, with 13 bases remaining between them. Germline V gives CDR1 SGHVS, CDR2 FQNEAQ. The CDR3 totals 15 residues. The CDR3 region has the DNA TGTGCCAGCAGCCATAACAGGGCGGGCAATCAGCCCCAGCATTTT. Residues: CASSHNRAGNQPQHF.

The sample holds one count of this clone. The V and J genes are TRBV11-3 and TRBJ2-1, with 9 positions matching TRBD2. V lost 5 bases, J lost 1 base, and 6 bases stayed unmatched. Looked up from germline, CDR1 is SGHNT and CDR2 is YENEEA. This CDR3 comprises 16 residues. CDR3 sequence reads: CASSPSGTGSYNEQFF. The CDR3 nucleotides read TGTGCCAGCAGCCCTAGCGGGACCGGTTCCTACAATGAGCAGTTCTTC.

The V call is TRBV30, the J call TRBJ2-5, with a tentative D call TRBD2 (6 bases). V dropped 5 bases and J dropped 4 bases, with 8 bases sitting between them. Germline V gene data show CDR1 as GTSNPN and CDR2 as SVGIG (reference sequence). This CDR3 spans 11 amino acids. The CDR3 loop reads CAWGGLETQYF. The CDR3, as DNA: TGTGCCTGGGGGGGACTAGAGACCCAGTACTTC.

The chain is built from TRBV5-6 and TRBJ2-4; D is perhaps TRBD1 (7 bases). Germline CDR1 reads SGHDT; CDR2 reads YYEEEE. V was shortened by 1 base and J by 3 bases, with 11 bases between the two germline ends. The CDR3 consists of 15 residues. The CDR3 sequence is CASSLLRGDKNIQYF. CDR3 nucleotides: TGTGCCAGCAGCTTGCTCAGGGGGGACAAAAACATTCAGTACTTC.

The CDR3 DNA follows: TGTGCCACCAGCAGCCCAGGAACCCTCCGGTACTTC. Its protein product is CATSSPGTLRYF. This sequence joins TRBV15 and TRBJ2-7; D remains unclear. V dropped 3 bases and J dropped 12 bases, with 15 bases sitting between them. Germline-derived CDR1 and CDR2 are LNHNV and YYDKDF (reference sequence). The CDR3 runs to 12 residues.